These 28 T cell receptor beta chains came from one sample sequenced in a study of T cells in Graves' hyperthyroidism and ophthalmopathy. There were TCR beta CDR3 regions amplified from RNA transcripts. TCR CDR3 regions were first amplified by RT-PCR with HTBI primers. TCRdb redid the calling of the multiplex PCR reads with MiXCR, one entry per CDR3 protein. Among 550,000 to 850,000 distinct CDR3 sequences listed, around 19% were seen once. The specimen sequenced was blood. These receptors were collected from a woman in her forties or fifties with Graves' hyperthyroidism that later progressed to Graves' ophthalmopathy.

CDR3 bases: TGCAGTGCTAGAGATGGGCTAGCGGGGGGGCTGGACTACGAGCAGTACTTC. Translated: CSARDGLAGGLDYEQYF. The chain couples TRBV20-1 to TRBJ2-7, with 12 bases identical to TRBD2. V shed 0 bases, J shed 3 bases, and the junction held 9 bases outside the gene matches. The CDR3 length is 17 residues. CDR1 DFQATT and CDR2 SNEGSKA come from the germline V gene (reference sequence).

The V gene is TRBV15, the J gene TRBJ2-2, with TRBD2 matching over 9 bases. The CDR3 runs 16 residues. CDR1 LNHNV and CDR2 YYDKDF come from the germline V gene (reference sequence). V gave up 0 bases and J gave up 6 bases; unmatched junction bases: 5. In nucleotides, the CDR3 is TGTGCCACCAGCAGAGAGGGCGGGGGGGCCGCCGGGGAGCTGTTTTTT. Its translation: CATSREGGGAAGELFF.

J is TRBJ1-2 and V is TRBV9, with D possibly TRBD1 on 6 matching bases. V was shortened by 4 bases and J by 3 bases, with 16 bases between the two germline ends. From germline, CDR1 is SGDLS and CDR2 YYNGEE. The CDR3 loop spans 15 amino acids. The CDR3 loop is CASSRSTGTHYGYTF. DNA of the CDR3: TGTGCCAGCAGCCGATCAACAGGGACCCACTATGGCTACACCTTC.

The CDR3 DNA reads TGTGCCAGCAGCCTCACCCCCGGACTAGCGGAAGAGACCCAGTACTTC. It encodes CASSLTPGLAEETQYF. The chain joins TRBV9 to TRBJ2-5; 10 positions agree with TRBD2. Trimming at V came to 4 bases and at J to 3 bases, leaving 9 bases not matched to a gene. Germline V gene data show CDR1 as SGDLS and CDR2 as YYNGEE. There are 16 residues in the CDR3.

CDR3: CASRLGGSGNIQYF. The CDR3 DNA reads TGTGCCAGCAGGTTAGGAGGGTCGGGAAACATTCAGTACTTC. The chain combines TRBV2 with TRBJ2-4, with a possible D match to TRBD2 (6 bases). V dropped 6 bases and J dropped 6 bases, with 15 bases sitting between them. The CDR3 has 14 residues. Germline CDR1 SNHLY, CDR2 FYNNEI.

This clonotype was found many times. This chain links TRBV20-1 with TRBJ2-1, with 8 bases aligning to TRBD2. The CDR3 has 15 residues. Germline CDR1 and CDR2: DFQATT and SNEGSKA (reference sequence). Unmatched junction bases numbered 5, after V lost 0 bases and J lost 4 bases. CDR3 protein: CSARDSGATYNEQFF. CDR3 sequence (DNA): TGCAGTGCTAGAGATAGCGGGGCGACTTACAATGAGCAGTTCTTC.

This clonotype was counted a few times. The gene calls are TRBV6-1 and TRBJ1-2; 12 nucleotides match TRBD1. The length of the CDR3 is 14 residues. With V trimmed by 4 bases and J by 8 bases, 5 bases remained unmatched. Germline CDR1 MNHNS, CDR2 SASEGT. The CDR3 sequence: CASSAGQGAGGYTF. In nucleotides, the CDR3 is TGTGCCAGCAGTGCGGGACAGGGGGCAGGCGGCTACACCTTC.

The genes are TRBV6-1 and TRBJ2-5, with 10 bases identical to TRBD2. Germline V gene sequence: CDR1 MNHNS, CDR2 SASEGT. The V segment lost 8 bases and the J segment 1 base; nucleotides outside the gene matches: 7. The CDR3 runs 15 residues. CDR3 bases: TGTGCCAGCCTAAGACTAGCGGGTCCCCAAGAGACCCAGTACTTC. It yields the protein CASLRLAGPQETQYF.

This clonotype showed up many times. The genes are TRBV6-2 or TRBV6-3 and TRBJ2-5; a possible D gene is TRBD2 (6 bases). Trimming cost V 0 bases and J 3 bases, with 11 bases left between them. Germline CDR1 and CDR2: MNHEY and SVGEGT. The CDR3 sequence is 15 residues long. Here the CDR3 reads CASSYSTRREETQYF. CDR3 DNA: TGTGCCAGCAGTTACTCGACTAGGAGGGAAGAGACCCAGTACTTC.

The chain combines TRBV28 with TRBJ2-1; 12 bases agree with TRBD2. This CDR3 has 15 amino acids. Trimming took 5 bases from V and 8 from J; bases not matched to a gene: 7. Germline CDR1 is MDHEN and CDR2 is SYDVKM. The CDR3 sequence: CASSLPSGGADEQFF. The DNA for the CDR3 is TGTGCCAGCAGTCTACCTAGCGGGGGGGCCGATGAGCAGTTCTTC.

This clonotype came up many times. The gene calls are TRBV6-5 and TRBJ1-2; no definite D call. Trimming cost V 0 bases and J 6 bases, with 14 bases left between them. The CDR3 length is 15 residues. The germline CDR1 and CDR2 sequences are MNHEY and SVGAGI. The CDR3 nucleotides read TGTGCCAGCAGTTACTCGCGCCGCGGCGTCCATGGCTACACCTTC. Protein sequence: CASSYSRRGVHGYTF.

This clonotype occurred many times. The rearrangement joins TRBV20-1 to TRBJ1-4; TRBD1 agrees at 9 bases. In germline, CDR1 is DFQATT, CDR2 SNEGSKA (reference sequence). The CDR3 length is 16 residues. V lost 6 bases to trimming and J lost 8 bases; unmatched junction nucleotides: 16. CDR3: CSARGATGGREEKLFF. The CDR3 region has the DNA TGCAGTGCCCGTGGGGCTACAGGGGGCAGGGAGGAAAAACTGTTTTTT.

There are a few counts of this clonotype. The chain is built from TRBV20-1 and TRBJ2-2; 9 bases fit TRBD2. Germline V CDR1 and CDR2: DFQATT, SNEGSKA (reference sequence). Unmatched junction bases numbered 12, after V lost 3 bases and J lost 4 bases. CDR3 length: 17 amino acids. The CDR3 region is CSARANWRGGLTGELFF. The CDR3 DNA is TGCAGTGCTAGGGCTAACTGGCGGGGGGGCCTCACCGGGGAGCTGTTTTTT.

This clonotype was counted only a few times. This sequence joins TRBV4-1 and TRBJ1-5; the D is unclear. Germline V gene data show CDR1 as MGHRA and CDR2 as YSYEKL. The CDR3 length is 13 residues. The germline V and J ends were trimmed by 1 base and 5 bases, with 6 bases remaining between them. The CDR3, as DNA: TGCGCCAGCAGCCAAGCTCTTGATCAGCCCCAGCATTTT. It is translated as CASSQALDQPQHF.

This clonotype was counted between two and nine times. The chain links TRBV12-5 to TRBJ1-5; 8 bases agree with TRBD1. The V and J ends lost 7 bases and 2 bases, in that order; junction bases with no gene match: 7. Germline values: CDR1 LGHNT, CDR2 FRNRAP. This CDR3 is built from 15 residues. In DNA, the CDR3 is TGTGCTAGTGTTTCCGGGACAGGAGGCAATCAGCCCCAGCATTTT. Its protein is CASVSGTGGNQPQHF.

The V and J genes are TRBV10-2 and TRBJ2-3; possible D gene TRBD2, 5 bases. V was clipped by 8 bases and J by 1 base, with 16 bases between them. The CDR3 consists of 15 residues. Germline V gives CDR1 WSHSY, CDR2 SAAADI. The CDR3 DNA follows: TGCGCCAGCCGGACGGGAATGCTAGGCACAGATACGCAGTATTTT. This translates into CASRTGMLGTDTQYF.

This clonotype was observed a handful of times. This may come from a read error, since a much larger clone is one base off. The chain combines TRBV18 with TRBJ1-2; D may be TRBD1 (5 bases). Trimming pared 2 bases from V and 7 bases from J, leaving 14 bases between. Germline V gene sequence: CDR1 KGHSH, CDR2 LQKENI. This CDR3 spans 14 amino acids. The CDR3 is CASSPSPEDIGYTF. DNA of the CDR3: TGTGCCAGCTCACCATCTCCAGAGGACATTGGCTACACCTTC.

This clonotype was counted many times. J is TRBJ2-3 and V is TRBV12-3 or TRBV12-4; no reliable D call. The CDR3 length is 14 residues. The V and J ends lost 5 bases and 4 bases respectively, with 13 bases between them. The CDR3 sequence: CASSLQFGADTQYF. The CDR3 DNA reads as TGTGCCAGCAGTCTTCAGTTTGGAGCAGATACGCAGTATTTT.

Points on this clonotype: An end of the junction does not agree with germline; a read error may underlie this. The chain carries TRBV6-2 or TRBV6-3 and TRBJ2-1; TRBD2 aligns across 10 bases. This CDR3 is 15 amino acids long. The germline gives CDR1 MNHEY, CDR2 SVGEGT. The CDR3 sequence: CASTTGTSVYNKQFF. The DNA for the CDR3 is TGTGCCAGCACCACGGGGACTAGCGTCTACAATAAGCAGTTCTTC.

The V and J genes are TRBV5-6 and TRBJ1-4; the D gene is possibly TRBD1 (6 bases). Germline V CDR1 and CDR2: SGHDT, YYEEEE. The CDR3 covers 15 residues. The V gene lost 0 bases and the J gene lost 7 bases, with 13 bases spanning the gap. CDR3 bases: TGTGCCAGCAGCTTGGTTGGGGGCGGTCGTGAAAAACTGTTTTTT. This sequence encodes CASSLVGGGREKLFF.

This chain links TRBV3-1 with TRBJ2-1; D is perhaps TRBD2 (5 bases). Between the trimmed V and J ends, which lost 5 bases and 5 bases, there was a span of 19 bases. Per the germline V gene, CDR1 is LGHDT and CDR2 is YNNKEL (reference sequence). The CDR3 runs 16 residues. The DNA of the CDR3 is TGTGCCAGCAGCTTCCCGGGGTACGGGCCTAACAATGAGCAGTTCTTC. Its translation: CASSFPGYGPNNEQFF.

In its sample, this clonotype was seen many times. The chain links TRBV11-2 to TRBJ2-7; tentatively, D is TRBD1 (6 bases). Germline CDR1 and CDR2: SGHAT and FQNNGV. The CDR3 spans 14 residues. V lost 3 bases, J lost 6 bases, and 15 bases lay in between. The CDR3 reads CASSFTDSPAEQYF. In DNA form, the CDR3 reads TGTGCCAGCAGCTTTACGGACAGTCCAGCCGAGCAGTACTTC.

This clonotype was recorded at least ten times. This chain links TRBV18 with TRBJ2-7, with 7 bases aligning to TRBD1. CDR3 length: 15 amino acids. Germline CDR1 reads KGHSH; CDR2 reads LQKENI. Trimming removed 4 bases from V and 1 base from J; junction bases left unmatched: 7. CDR3 sequence: CASSRDRVGSYEQYF. CDR3 DNA sequence: TGTGCCAGCTCACGCGACAGGGTAGGGTCCTACGAGCAGTACTTC.

In this sample, this clonotype turned up a few times. The chain employs TRBV9 and TRBJ2-7, with TRBD1 identical over 7 bases. V trimming: 0 bases; J trimming: 4 bases; junction bases outside the gene matches: 7. There are 15 residues in the CDR3. Germline lookup yields CDR1 SGDLS and CDR2 YYNGEE. The CDR3 spells CASSVEEGARYEQYF. Written as DNA, the CDR3 is TGTGCCAGCAGCGTAGAAGAGGGGGCTCGGTACGAGCAGTACTTC. The whole variable domain, filled in from reference TRBV9 and TRBJ2-7, reads DSGVTQTPKHLITATGQRVTLRCSPRSGDLSVYWYQQSLDQGLQFLIQYYNGEERAKGNILERFSAQQFPDLHSELNLSSLELGDSALYFCASSVEEGARYEQYFGPGTRLTVT.

This clonotype was found many times. This chain links TRBV2 with TRBJ2-2; 9 positions agree with TRBD2. Germline V CDR1 and CDR2: SNHLY, FYNNEI. Trimming at V came to 0 bases and at J to 5 bases, leaving 7 bases not matched to a gene. The CDR3 loop spans 17 amino acids. The CDR3 reads CASSEAGSGGRTGELFF. The CDR3 bases are TGTGCCAGCAGTGAAGCCGGTAGCGGGGGACGGACCGGGGAGCTGTTTTTT.

This chain connects TRBV29-1 to TRBJ2-7; TRBD1 agrees at 10 bases. Germline V gene sequence: CDR1 SQVTM, CDR2 ANQGSEA. With V trimmed by 1 base and J by 3 bases, 0 bases remained unmatched. CDR3 length equals 13 residues. CDR3 protein: CSVEGTGGYEQYF. As DNA, the CDR3 is TGCAGCGTTGAAGGGACAGGGGGCTACGAGCAGTACTTC.

This clonotype was counted at least ten times. This sequence joins TRBV12-3 or TRBV12-4 and TRBJ1-5; D possibly corresponds to TRBD1 (5 bases). This CDR3 is built from 15 residues. Trimming pared 6 bases from V and 3 bases from J, leaving 15 bases between. CDR3 DNA sequence: TGTGCCAGCAGCCTTAAGCAGGGTCTCAATCAGCCCCAGCATTTT. It specifies CASSLKQGLNQPQHF.

Ten or more counts support this clonotype. This CDR3 is CASSLVSGGGTGELFF. The CDR3 bases are TGTGCCAGCAGCTTAGTTAGCGGCGGAGGCACCGGGGAGCTGTTTTTT. The chain couples TRBV13 to TRBJ2-2; D perhaps matches TRBD2 (6 bases). The CDR3 contains 16 residues. The V gene lost 1 base and the J gene lost 4 bases, with 13 bases spanning the gap. In germline, CDR1 is PRHDT, CDR2 FYEKMQ (reference sequence). The full variable domain, with the rest looked up from reference TRBV13 and TRBJ2-2, is AAGVIQSPRHLIKEKRETATLKCYPIPRHDTVYWYQQGPGQDPQFLISFYEKMQSDKGSIPDRFSAQQFSDYHSELNMSSLELGDSALYFCASSLVSGGGTGELFFGEGSRLTVL.